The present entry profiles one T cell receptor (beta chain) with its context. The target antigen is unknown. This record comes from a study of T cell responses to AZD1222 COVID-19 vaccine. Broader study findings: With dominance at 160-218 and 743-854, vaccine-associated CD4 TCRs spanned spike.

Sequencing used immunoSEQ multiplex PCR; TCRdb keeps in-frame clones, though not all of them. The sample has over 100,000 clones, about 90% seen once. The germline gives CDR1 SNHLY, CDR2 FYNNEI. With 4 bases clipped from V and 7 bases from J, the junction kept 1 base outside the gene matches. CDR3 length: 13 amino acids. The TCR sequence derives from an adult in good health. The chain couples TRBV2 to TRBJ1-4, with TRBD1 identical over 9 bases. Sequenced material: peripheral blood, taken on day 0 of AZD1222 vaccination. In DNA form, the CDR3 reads TGTGCCAGCAGTGGGGACAGGGTTGAAAAACTGTTTTTT. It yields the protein CASSGDRVEKLFF.